This entry lists 4 T cell receptor beta chains sequenced from one sample in a study of T cell responses to AZD1222 COVID-19 vaccine. Method: immunoSEQ multiplex PCR; TCRdb's copy keeps in-frame clones and lacks some. The repertoire holds 250,000 or so clones, with just over 90% as singletons. The starting material was peripheral blood, obtained on day 0 of AZD1222 vaccination. These receptors all come from an adult in good health.

Comments on this clone: Other nucleotide sequences in the sample specify the same CDR3. The chain couples TRBV5-1 to TRBJ1-5, with D hard to call. V lost 1 base, J lost 2 bases, and 4 bases lay in between. Germline values: CDR1 SGHRS, CDR2 YFSETQ. The CDR3 contains 13 residues. In DNA, the CDR3 is TGCGCCAGCAGCTTGAATGGCAATCAGCCCCAGCATTTT. This codes for CASSLNGNQPQHF.

The chain links TRBV6-6 to TRBJ2-7, with D perhaps matching TRBD2 (6 bases). Trimming shortened V by 6 bases and J by 1 base, and 10 bases separated the two germline ends. Germline V CDR1 and CDR2: MNHNY, SVGAGI (reference sequence). This CDR3 has 13 amino acids. The CDR3 nucleotides are TGTGCCAGCAGGCGGCTAGCGTCCTACGAGCAGTACTTC. This translates into CASRRLASYEQYF.

The J gene is TRBJ2-7, the V gene TRBV7-6; TRBD2 aligns across 9 bases. Germline V CDR1 and CDR2: SGHVS, FNYEAQ. The CDR3 has 17 residues. The J segment lost 6 bases and the V segment lost 5 bases, leaving 17 bases of the junction unmatched. CDR3 DNA sequence: TGTGCCAGCAGCCCTAGTCCGTTTGCGGGAGGGCCGATCGAGCAGTACTTC. Translated: CASSPSPFAGGPIEQYF. Based on the CDR3 plus reference TRBV7-6 and TRBJ2-7, the full variable domain is GAGVSQSPRYKVTKRGQDVALRCDPISGHVSLYWYRQALGQGPEFLTYFNYEAQQDKSGLPNDRFSAERPEGSISTLTIQRTEQRDSAMYRCASSPSPFAGGPIEQYFGPGTRLTVT.

The chain employs TRBV6-5 and TRBJ1-1; D possibly corresponds to TRBD1 (5 bases). The CDR3 is made up of 14 amino acids. CDR1 MNHEY and CDR2 SVGAGI come from the germline V gene. Trimming left V 6 bases short and J 1 base short, with 12 bases between. Here the CDR3 DNA reads TGTGCCAGCAGCCCAGGGCCTGGGAACACTGAAGCTTTCTTT. This encodes CASSPGPGNTEAFF.